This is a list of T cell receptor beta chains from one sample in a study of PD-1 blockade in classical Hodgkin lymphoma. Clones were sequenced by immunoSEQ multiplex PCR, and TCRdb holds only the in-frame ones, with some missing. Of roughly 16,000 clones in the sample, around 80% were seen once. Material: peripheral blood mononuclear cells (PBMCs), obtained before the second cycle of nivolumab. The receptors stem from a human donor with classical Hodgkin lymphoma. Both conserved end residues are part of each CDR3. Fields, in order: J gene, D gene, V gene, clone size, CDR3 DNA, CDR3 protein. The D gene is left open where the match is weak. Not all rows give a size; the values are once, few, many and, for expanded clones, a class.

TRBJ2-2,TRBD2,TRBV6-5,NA,TGTGCCAGCACCCGACTAGCGTCGAACACCGGGGAGCTGTTTTTT,CASTRLASNTGELFF
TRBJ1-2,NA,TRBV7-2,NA,TGTGCCAGCAGCCAAGTTTATTTCTATGGCTACACCTTC,CASSQVYFYGYTF
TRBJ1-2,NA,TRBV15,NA,TGTGCCATCTTTAGGGACGGTGAGGGAGACTTATATGGCTACACCTTC,CAIFRDGEGDLYGYTF
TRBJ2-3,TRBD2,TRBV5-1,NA,TGCGCCAGCAGCTTGATTTGGCTAGCGGGCACAGATACGCAGTATTTT,CASSLIWLAGTDTQYF
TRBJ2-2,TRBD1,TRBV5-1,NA,TGCGCCAGCAGCTTGGTACAGGGGAATCCCACCGGGGAGCTGTTTTTT,CASSLVQGNPTGELFF
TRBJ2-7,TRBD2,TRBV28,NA,TGTGCCAGCAGTTCAGAATACACTATCGGACTAGCGGGAGGCGAGCAGTACTTC,CASSSEYTIGLAGGEQYF
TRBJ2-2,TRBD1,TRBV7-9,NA,TGTGCCAGCAGCCCGCCAGGACAGGGGTTGACCGGGGAGCTGTTTTTT,CASSPPGQGLTGELFF
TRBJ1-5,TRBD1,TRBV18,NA,TGTGCCAGCTCACCAGACAGGGTTAGCAATCAGCCCCAGCATTTT,CASSPDRVSNQPQHF
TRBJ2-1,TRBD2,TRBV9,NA,TGTGCCAGCAGCGTAAAATTAGGAGGGACTAGCGGGAGTGGCAATGAGCAGTTCTTC,CASSVKLGGTSGSGNEQFF
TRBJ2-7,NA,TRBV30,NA,TGTGCCTGGAGACGTTGGAACGAGCAGTACTTC,CAWRRWNEQYF
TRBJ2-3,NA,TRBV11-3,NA,TGTGCCAGCAGCTCCGGGACCCCAGATACGCAGTATTTT,CASSSGTPDTQYF
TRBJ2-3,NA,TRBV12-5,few,TGTGCTAGTGGTTTGGACTTGGGGAGCACAGATACGCAGTATTTT,CASGLDLGSTDTQYF
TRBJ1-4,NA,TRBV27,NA,TGTGCCAGCAGTTTTTCAGATGCAACTAATGAAAAACTGTTTTTT,CASSFSDATNEKLFF
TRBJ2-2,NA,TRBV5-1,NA,TGCGCCAGCAGCGGGGTTTCGAACACCGGGGAGCTGTTTTTT,CASSGVSNTGELFF
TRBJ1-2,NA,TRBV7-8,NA,TGTGCCAGCAGCTTAGGTACAGGGTTGGGGTATGGCTACACCTTC,CASSLGTGLGYGYTF
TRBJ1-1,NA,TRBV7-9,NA,TGTGCCAGCAGCTCATTACGGAGAGCTTTCTTT,CASSSLRRAFF
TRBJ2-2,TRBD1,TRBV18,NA,TGTGCCAGCTCACCTACTCCACAGGGGAGCGGAACCGGGGAGCTGTTTTTT,CASSPTPQGSGTGELFF
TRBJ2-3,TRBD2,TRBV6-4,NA,TGTGCCAGCAGCCCGACTAGCGGAAGCACAGATACGCAGTATTTT,CASSPTSGSTDTQYF
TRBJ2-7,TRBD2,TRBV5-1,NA,TGCGCCAGCAGCTTGACTAGCGGGAGTTACGAGCAGTACTTC,CASSLTSGSYEQYF
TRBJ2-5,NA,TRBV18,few,TGTGCCAGCTCACCACGGGGGGGGGCCGAGGAGACCCAGTACTTC,CASSPRGGAEETQYF
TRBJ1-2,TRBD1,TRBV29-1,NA,TGCAGCGGATCTCCGGACAGGGACTATGGCTACACCTTC,CSGSPDRDYGYTF
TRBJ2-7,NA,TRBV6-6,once,TGTGCCAGCAGTCCCCCGTCAGTTGGGAGATACGAGCAGTACTTC,CASSPPSVGRYEQYF
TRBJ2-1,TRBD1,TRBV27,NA,TGTGCCAGCAGTTTATGGCTTGGGACAGGGGTCCAGAATGAGCAGTTCTTC,CASSLWLGTGVQNEQFF
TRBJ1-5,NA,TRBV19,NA,TGTGCCATGGCTAGGACAGAATTCCAGCCCCAGCATTTT,CAMARTEFQPQHF
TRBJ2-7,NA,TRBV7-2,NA,TGTGCCAGCAGCTCCCCGGGACACTACTACGAGCAGTACTTC,CASSSPGHYYEQYF
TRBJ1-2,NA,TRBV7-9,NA,TGTGCCAGCAGCTTTGGGCAGGCCTTGGACTATGGCTACACCTTC,CASSFGQALDYGYTF
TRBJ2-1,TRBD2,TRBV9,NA,TGTGCCAGCAGCCCGCGGACTAGCGGGGGGGCGGGCAATGAGCAGTTCTTC,CASSPRTSGGAGNEQFF
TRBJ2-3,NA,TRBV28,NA,TGTGCCAGCAGTCCCAATCCCGGACAGAAGGCAGATACGCAGTATTTT,CASSPNPGQKADTQYF
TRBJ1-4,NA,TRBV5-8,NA,TGTGCCAGCAGCCAGCTCGTAACTAATGAAAAACTGTTTTTT,CASSQLVTNEKLFF
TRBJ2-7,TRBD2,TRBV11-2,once,TGTGCCAGCAGCTCGACTAGCGGGGGCCTCGAGCAGTACTTC,CASSSTSGGLEQYF
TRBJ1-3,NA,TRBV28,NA,TGTGCCAGCAGTTCCGGAACTTCTGGGGGAAACACCATATATTTT,CASSSGTSGGNTIYF
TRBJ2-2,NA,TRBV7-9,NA,TGTGCCAGCAGCCATAGAGGATGGGAGCTGTTTTTT,CASSHRGWELFF
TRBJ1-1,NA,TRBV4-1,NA,TGCGCCAGCAGCCAAGTTGTAGGGGGTGCTTTCTTT,CASSQVVGGAFF
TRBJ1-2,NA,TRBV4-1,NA,TGCGCCAGCAGCCAAGAGTCGGGGTGGGGCTACACCTTC,CASSQESGWGYTF
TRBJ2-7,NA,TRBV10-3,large,TGTGCCATCAGTGAAGGGCAGGGCTACGAGCAGTACTTC,CAISEGQGYEQYF